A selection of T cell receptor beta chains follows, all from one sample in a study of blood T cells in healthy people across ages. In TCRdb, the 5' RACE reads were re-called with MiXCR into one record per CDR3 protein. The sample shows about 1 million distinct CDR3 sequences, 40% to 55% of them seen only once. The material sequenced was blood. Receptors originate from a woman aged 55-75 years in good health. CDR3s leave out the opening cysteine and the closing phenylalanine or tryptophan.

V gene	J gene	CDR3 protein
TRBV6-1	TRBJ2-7	ASSEGSEAYEQY
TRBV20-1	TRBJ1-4	SAAGTGGSHEKLF
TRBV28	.	AEGAGGLETQY
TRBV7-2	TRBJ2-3	ASSLGWGASDTQY
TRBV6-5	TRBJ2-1	ASSFQTSGRGNEQF
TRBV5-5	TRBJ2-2	ASSFAGGQSMTGELF
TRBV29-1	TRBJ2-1	SVEDLVFGGNEQF
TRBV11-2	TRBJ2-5	ASSEQGMRALRQETQY
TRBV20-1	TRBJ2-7	GAPKAGDYEQY
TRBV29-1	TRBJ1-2	SVDGRGQGAGGYT
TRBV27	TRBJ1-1	ASSLTGRTNEAF
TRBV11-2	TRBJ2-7	ASSLVTGIVYEQY
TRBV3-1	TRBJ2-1	ASSQGRGSSYNEQF
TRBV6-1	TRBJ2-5	ASIGQGAHEQY
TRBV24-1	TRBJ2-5	ATSDSRQYQETQY
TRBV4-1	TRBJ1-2	ASSQVFRSNYGYT
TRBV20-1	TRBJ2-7	SASLGTSSSYEQY
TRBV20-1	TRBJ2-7	SAETSGSKEQY
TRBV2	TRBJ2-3	ASSNRGLYEQY
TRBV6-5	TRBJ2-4	ATQLGQGRTQY
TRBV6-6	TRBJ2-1	ASHRGAQQF
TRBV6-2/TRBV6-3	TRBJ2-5	ASSSTRIGTQY
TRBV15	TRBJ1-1	ATSPRGAEAF
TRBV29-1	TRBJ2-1	SVALAGGKSSYNEQF
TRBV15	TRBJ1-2	ATSREQDLYT
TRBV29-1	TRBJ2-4	SAGQQNIQY
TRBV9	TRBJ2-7	ASSVELGSSCEQY
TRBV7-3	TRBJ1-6	ASSSGLNFNSPLH
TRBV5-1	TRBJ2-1	ASSLGQGSPGQF
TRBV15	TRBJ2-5	ATSRGTSETQY
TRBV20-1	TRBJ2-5	STTGYETQY
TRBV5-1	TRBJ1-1	ASSLRRVDTEAF
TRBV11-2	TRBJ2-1	ASSMTSGPYNEQF
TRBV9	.	ASSEDLAGNSYEQY
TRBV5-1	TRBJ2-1	ASSLEGLAYNEQF
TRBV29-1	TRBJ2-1	SVEVRSYNEQF
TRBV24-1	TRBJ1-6	ATGRDNYNSPLH
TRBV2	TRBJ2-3	ASSETGYTDTQY
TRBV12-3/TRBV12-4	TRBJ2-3	ASSPGLAGGSDTQY
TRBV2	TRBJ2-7	AIIPGLAVYEQY
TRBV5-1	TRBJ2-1	ASSTAGGLNEQF
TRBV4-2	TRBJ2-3	ASSQDAYTDTQY
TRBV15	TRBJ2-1	ATSREDTSYNEQF
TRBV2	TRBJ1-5	ASNRGGKTHQPQH
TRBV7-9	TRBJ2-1	ASSPKSREGNEQF
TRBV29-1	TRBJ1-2	SVDDSGTPGGYT
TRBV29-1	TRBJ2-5	SVVSGAGYYGQY